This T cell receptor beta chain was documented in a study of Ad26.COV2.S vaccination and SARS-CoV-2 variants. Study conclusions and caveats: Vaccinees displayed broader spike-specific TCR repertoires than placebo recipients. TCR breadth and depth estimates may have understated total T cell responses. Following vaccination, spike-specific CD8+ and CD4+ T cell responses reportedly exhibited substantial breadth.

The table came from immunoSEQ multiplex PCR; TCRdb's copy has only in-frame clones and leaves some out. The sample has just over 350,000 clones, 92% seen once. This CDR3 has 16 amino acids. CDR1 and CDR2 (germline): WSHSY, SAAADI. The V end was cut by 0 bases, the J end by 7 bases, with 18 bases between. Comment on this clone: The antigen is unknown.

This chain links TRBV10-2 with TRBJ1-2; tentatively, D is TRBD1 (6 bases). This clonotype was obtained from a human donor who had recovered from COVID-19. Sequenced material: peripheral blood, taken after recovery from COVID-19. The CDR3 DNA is TGCGCCAGCAGTGAGTCTGTGGAGGGGGTAGGCGCTGGCTACACCTTC. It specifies CASSESVEGVGAGYTF.